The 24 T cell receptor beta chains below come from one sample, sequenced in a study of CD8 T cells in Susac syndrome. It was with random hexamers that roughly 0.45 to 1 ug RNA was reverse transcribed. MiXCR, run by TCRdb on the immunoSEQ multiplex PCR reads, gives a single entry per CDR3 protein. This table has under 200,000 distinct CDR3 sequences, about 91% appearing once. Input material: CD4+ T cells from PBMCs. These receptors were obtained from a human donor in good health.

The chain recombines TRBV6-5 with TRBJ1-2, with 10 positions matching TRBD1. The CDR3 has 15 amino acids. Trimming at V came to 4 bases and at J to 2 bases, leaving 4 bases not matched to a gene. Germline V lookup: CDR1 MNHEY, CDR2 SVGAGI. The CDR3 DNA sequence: TGTGCCAGCAGTTCCCCGACAGGGGGCAACTATGGCTACACCTTC. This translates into CASSSPTGGNYGYTF.

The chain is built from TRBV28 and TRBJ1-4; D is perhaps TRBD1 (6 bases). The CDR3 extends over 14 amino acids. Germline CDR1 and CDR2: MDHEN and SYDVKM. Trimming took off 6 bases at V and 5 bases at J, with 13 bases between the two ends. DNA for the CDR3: TGTGCCAGCAGACCCGGGGACAAGAATGAAAAACTGTTTTTT. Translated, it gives CASRPGDKNEKLFF.

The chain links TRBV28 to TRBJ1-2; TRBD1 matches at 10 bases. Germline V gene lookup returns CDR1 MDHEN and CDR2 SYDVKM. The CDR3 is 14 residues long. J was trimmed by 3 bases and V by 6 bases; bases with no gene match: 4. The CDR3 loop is CASRSGQGDYGYTF. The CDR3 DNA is TGTGCCAGCAGATCCGGACAGGGGGACTATGGCTACACCTTC.

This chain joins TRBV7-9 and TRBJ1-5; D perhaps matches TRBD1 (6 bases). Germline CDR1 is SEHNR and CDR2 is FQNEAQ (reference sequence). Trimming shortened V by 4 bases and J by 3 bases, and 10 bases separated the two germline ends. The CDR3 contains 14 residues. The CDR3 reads CASSWGQVNQPQHF. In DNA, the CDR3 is TGTGCCAGCAGCTGGGGGCAGGTCAATCAGCCCCAGCATTTT. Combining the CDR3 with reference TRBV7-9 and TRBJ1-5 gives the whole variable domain DTGVSQNPRHKITKRGQNVTFRCDPISEHNRLYWYRQTLGQGPEFLTYFQNEAQLEKSRLLSDRFSAERPKGSFSTLEIQRTEQGDSAMYLCASSWGQVNQPQHFGDGTRLSIL.

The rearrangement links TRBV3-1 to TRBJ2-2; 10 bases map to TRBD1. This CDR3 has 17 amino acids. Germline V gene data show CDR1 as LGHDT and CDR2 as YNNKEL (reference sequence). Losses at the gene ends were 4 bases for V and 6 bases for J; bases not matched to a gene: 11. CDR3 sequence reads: CASSRIPGQGKAGELFF. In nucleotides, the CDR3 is TGTGCCAGCAGCCGCATACCGGGACAGGGGAAGGCCGGGGAGCTGTTTTTT.

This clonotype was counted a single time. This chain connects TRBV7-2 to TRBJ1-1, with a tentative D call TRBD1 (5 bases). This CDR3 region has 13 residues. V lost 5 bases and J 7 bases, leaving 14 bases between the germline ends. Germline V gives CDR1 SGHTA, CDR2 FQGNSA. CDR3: CASSLPDTLEAFF. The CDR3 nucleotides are TGTGCCAGCAGCCTCCCGGACACCCTTGAAGCTTTCTTT.

The CDR3 DNA reads TGCAGCTGGGGACAGGGAAAGACTGAAGCTTTCTTT. Translation gives CSWGQGKTEAFF. The chain employs TRBV29-1 and TRBJ1-1, with 9 bases identical to TRBD1. V trimming: 8 bases; J trimming: 5 bases; junction bases outside the gene matches: 6. The CDR3 totals 12 residues. Germline V gives CDR1 SQVTM, CDR2 ANQGSEA. The full variable domain, completed using reference TRBV29-1 and TRBJ1-1, is SAVISQKPSRDICQRGTSLTIQCQVDSQVTMMFWYRQQPGQSLTLIATANQGSEATYESGFVIDKFPISRPNLTFSTLTVSNMSPEDSSIYLCSWGQGKTEAFFGQGTRLTVV.

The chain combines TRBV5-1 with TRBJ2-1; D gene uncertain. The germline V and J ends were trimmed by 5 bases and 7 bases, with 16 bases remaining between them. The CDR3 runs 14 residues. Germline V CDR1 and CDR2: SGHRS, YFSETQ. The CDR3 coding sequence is TGCGCCAGCAGTAACACGGGTTCCGAAAATGAGCAGTTCTTC. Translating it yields CASSNTGSENEQFF.

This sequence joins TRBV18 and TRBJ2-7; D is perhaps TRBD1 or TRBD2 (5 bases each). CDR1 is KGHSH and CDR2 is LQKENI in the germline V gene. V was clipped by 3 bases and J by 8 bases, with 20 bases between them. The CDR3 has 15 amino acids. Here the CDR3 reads CASSPTTGRGIKQYF. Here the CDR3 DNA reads TGTGCCAGCTCACCGACAACGGGACGAGGGATCAAGCAGTACTTC.

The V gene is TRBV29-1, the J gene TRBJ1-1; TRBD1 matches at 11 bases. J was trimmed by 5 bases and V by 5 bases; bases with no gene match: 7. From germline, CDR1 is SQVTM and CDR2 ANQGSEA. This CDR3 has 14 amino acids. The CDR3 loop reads CSVLRTGGKTEAFF. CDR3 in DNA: TGCAGCGTTCTCCGGACAGGGGGCAAGACTGAAGCTTTCTTT.

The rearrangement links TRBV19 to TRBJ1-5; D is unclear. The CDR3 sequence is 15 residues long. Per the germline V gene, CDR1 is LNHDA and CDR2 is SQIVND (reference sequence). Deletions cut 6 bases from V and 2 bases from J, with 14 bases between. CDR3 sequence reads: CASRVARAGNQPQHF. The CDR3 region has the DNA TGTGCCAGTAGGGTTGCTCGAGCTGGCAATCAGCCCCAGCATTTT.

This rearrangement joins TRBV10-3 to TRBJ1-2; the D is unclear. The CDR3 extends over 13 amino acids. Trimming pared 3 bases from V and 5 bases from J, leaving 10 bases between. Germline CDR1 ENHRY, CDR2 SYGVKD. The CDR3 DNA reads TGTGCCATCAGTGACAACAGCCGGTATGGCTACACCTTC. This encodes CAISDNSRYGYTF.

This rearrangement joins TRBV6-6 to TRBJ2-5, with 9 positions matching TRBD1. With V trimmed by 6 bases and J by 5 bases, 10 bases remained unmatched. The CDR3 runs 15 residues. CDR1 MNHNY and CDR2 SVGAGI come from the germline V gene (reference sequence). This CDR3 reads CASRAPRDREETQYF. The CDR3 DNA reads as TGTGCCAGCAGAGCCCCCCGGGACAGGGAGGAGACCCAGTACTTC.

CDR3 DNA: TGTGCCAGCAGTTTATCCAGGGGCGGACTACTAGCCAAAAACATTCAGTACTTC. As protein: CASSLSRGGLLAKNIQYF. The chain carries TRBV28 and TRBJ2-4; either TRBD1 or TRBD2 may fit D (6 bases each). V shed 1 base and J shed 0 bases, with 16 bases lying between them. Per germline, CDR1 MDHEN and CDR2 SYDVKM. This CDR3 has 18 residues.

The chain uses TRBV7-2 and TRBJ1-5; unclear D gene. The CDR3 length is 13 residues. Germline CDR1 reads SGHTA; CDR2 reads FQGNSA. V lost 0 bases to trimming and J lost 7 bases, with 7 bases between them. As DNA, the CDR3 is TGTGCCAGCAGCTTAGCGGAGGGACAGCCCCAGCATTTT. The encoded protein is CASSLAEGQPQHF.

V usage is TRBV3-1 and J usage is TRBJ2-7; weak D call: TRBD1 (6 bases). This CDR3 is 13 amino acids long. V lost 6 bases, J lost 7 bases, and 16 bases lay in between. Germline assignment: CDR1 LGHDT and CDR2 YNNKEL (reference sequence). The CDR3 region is CASSRSGTKEQYF. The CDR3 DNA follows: TGTGCCAGCAGTAGGTCCGGGACAAAAGAGCAGTACTTC.

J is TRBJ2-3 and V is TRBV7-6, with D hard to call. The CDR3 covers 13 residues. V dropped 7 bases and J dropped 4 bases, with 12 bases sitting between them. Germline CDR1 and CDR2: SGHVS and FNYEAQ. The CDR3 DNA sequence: TGTGCCAGCACAGAGCGAGGATCAGATACGCAGTATTTT. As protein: CASTERGSDTQYF. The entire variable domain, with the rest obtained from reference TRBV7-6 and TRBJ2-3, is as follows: GAGVSQSPRYKVTKRGQDVALRCDPISGHVSLYWYRQALGQGPEFLTYFNYEAQQDKSGLPNDRFSAERPEGSISTLTIQRTEQRDSAMYRCASTERGSDTQYFGPGTRLTVL.

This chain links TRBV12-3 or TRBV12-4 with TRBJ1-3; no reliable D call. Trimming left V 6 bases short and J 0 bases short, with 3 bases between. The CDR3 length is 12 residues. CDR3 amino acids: CASRHSGNTIYF. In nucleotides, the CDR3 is TGTGCCAGCAGACACTCTGGAAACACCATATATTTT.

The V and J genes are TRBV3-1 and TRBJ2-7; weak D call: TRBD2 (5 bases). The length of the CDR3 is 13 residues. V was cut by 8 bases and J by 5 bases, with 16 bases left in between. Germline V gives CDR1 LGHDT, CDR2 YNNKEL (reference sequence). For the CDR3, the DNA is TGTGCCAGCTTACGATCGGGGAACCACGAGCAGTACTTC. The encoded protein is CASLRSGNHEQYF.

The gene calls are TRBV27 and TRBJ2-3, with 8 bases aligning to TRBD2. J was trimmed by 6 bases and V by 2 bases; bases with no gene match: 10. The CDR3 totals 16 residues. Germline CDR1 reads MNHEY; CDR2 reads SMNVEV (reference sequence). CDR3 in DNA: TGTGCCAGCAGTTTAGTCCCCAGCGGGGGCCCCGATACGCAGTATTTT. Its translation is CASSLVPSGGPDTQYF.

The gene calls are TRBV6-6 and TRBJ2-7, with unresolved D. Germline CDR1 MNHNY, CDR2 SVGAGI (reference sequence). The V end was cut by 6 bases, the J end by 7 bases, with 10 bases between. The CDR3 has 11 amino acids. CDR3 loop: CASSPGWEQYF. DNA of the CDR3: TGTGCCAGCAGCCCCGGGTGGGAGCAGTACTTC.

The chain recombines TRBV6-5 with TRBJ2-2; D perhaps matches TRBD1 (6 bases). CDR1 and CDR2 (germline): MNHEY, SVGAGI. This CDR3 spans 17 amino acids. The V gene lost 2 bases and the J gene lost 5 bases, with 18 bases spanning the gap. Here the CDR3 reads CASSYARDTRGTGELFF. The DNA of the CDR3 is TGTGCCAGCAGTTACGCCCGGGACACCCGAGGTACCGGGGAGCTGTTTTTT.

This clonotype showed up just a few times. CDR3 bases: TGTGCCAGCAGCTTGCCTGGGGAAGAGCAGTACTTC. It is translated as CASSLPGEEQYF. The chain couples TRBV5-6 to TRBJ2-7, with D uncertain. Germline V gene lookup returns CDR1 SGHDT and CDR2 YYEEEE. CDR3 length equals 12 residues. Trimming took off 1 base at V and 7 bases at J, with 9 bases between the two ends.

This CDR3 is CASTYSGRTTLAKNIQYF. CDR3 in DNA: TGTGCCAGCACCTATAGCGGGAGGACCACGTTAGCCAAAAACATTCAGTACTTC. The chain carries TRBV28 and TRBJ2-4, with 10 positions matching TRBD2. The CDR3 sequence is 18 residues long. Germline V gives CDR1 MDHEN, CDR2 SYDVKM. Trimming at V came to 7 bases and at J to 0 bases, leaving 12 bases not matched to a gene.